The TCR beta chain under discussion was sequenced for a study of persistence of HIV-infected CD4 T cells. Looking at the study overall: CD4+ T cells responding to CMV or HIV-1 Gag were isolated.

The CDR3 has 15 amino acids. With 0 bases removed from V and 6 bases from J, the gap between germline ends came to 13 bases. Germline V CDR1 and CDR2: SGHDT, YYEEEE. About this clone itself: Its antigen remains unidentified.

Cells were stimulated with overlapping HIV-1 Gag 15-mer peptides. Sorted nonresponding memory CD4+ T cells were CD40L-negative, CD69-negative, CD45RO-high. The immunoSEQ assay was version 4, run in survey mode. Here immunoSEQ multiplex PCR was the method, and the copy in TCRdb shows in-frame clones only, minus some. The sample lists about 40,000 clones; 75% to 85% were seen once. Whole-study findings and limits: TCRbeta richness was lower in CMV- and Gag-responding cells than in anti-CD3/anti-CD28-responding cells. TCR oligoclonality correlated with proviral oligoclonality in the same sorted populations.

The sequence was obtained from an adult man with HIV who was CMV-seropositive. The material was CD4+ T cells sorted from PBMCs after roughly 19-hour stimulation, obtained from a patient who received antiretroviral therapy. This sequence joins TRBV5-6 and TRBJ2-1, with D uncertain. The CDR3 here is CASSLGALTANEQFF. The CDR3 DNA reads as TGTGCCAGCAGCTTGGGTGCCCTAACGGCCAATGAGCAGTTCTTC.